Listed below are T cell receptor beta chains from one sample, sequenced in a study of control samples from healthy donors and cancer patients. Sequencing was performed with immunoSEQ multiplex PCR; in TCRdb, only in-frame clones are kept and a portion is missing. Among about 130,000 clones listed, roughly 90% were seen once. The sequencing input was blood. The receptors come from a man aged 18 to 29 in good health. Both conserved end residues are part of each CDR3. The order of the fields is D gene, J gene, clone size, V gene, CDR3 DNA, CDR3 protein. A D gene is named only where the DNA matches it firmly. Size tells how often a clone was seen (once, few, many) or the class of an expanded clone, and some rows leave it out.

NA	TRBJ1-2	NA	TRBV4-1	TGCGCCAGCAGCCAAGATGGGGGGTCTCAGTATGGCTACACCTTC	CASSQDGGSQYGYTF
TRBD1	TRBJ1-2	NA	TRBV10-3	TGTGCCATCGGGACAGGGGAAGGCTACACCTTC	CAIGTGEGYTF
NA	TRBJ2-5	NA	TRBV29-1	TGCAGCGTGCGGGTATTCGAGACCCAGTACTTC	CSVRVFETQYF
NA	TRBJ1-1	NA	TRBV5-1	TGCGCCAGCAGCGTCTGGGGGAACACTGAAGCTTTCTTT	CASSVWGNTEAFF
TRBD1	TRBJ2-3	NA	TRBV6-4	TGTGCCAGCAGCTCCGGACAGGGGGGCACAGATACGCAGTATTTT	CASSSGQGGTDTQYF
TRBD1	TRBJ1-1	NA	TRBV4-1	TGCGCCAGCAGCTCCCCAGGACAGGCGAACACTGAAGCTTTCTTT	CASSSPGQANTEAFF
NA	TRBJ2-2	NA	TRBV13	TGTGCCAGCAGCGAAGGGGCCGGGGAGCTGTTTTTT	CASSEGAGELFF
NA	TRBJ2-3	NA	TRBV6-5	TGTGCCAGCAGTTACGGGCAGGGGTTGGATACGCAGTATTTT	CASSYGQGLDTQYF
NA	TRBJ1-3	once	TRBV10-3	TGTGCCATCAGGCCGCAACAGGTCTCTGGAAACACCATATATTTT	CAIRPQQVSGNTIYF
NA	TRBJ1-5	NA	TRBV24-1	TGTGCCACCAGTGATTCGGTGGGAGAACCCGGGGGCAATCAGCCCCAGCATTTT	CATSDSVGEPGGNQPQHF
TRBD2	TRBJ2-1	NA	TRBV7-3	TGTGCCAGCAGCCCGGGGGGGCCCGATTACAATGAGCAGTTCTTC	CASSPGGPDYNEQFF
NA	TRBJ2-2	NA	TRBV2	TGTGCCAGCAGTGAAAACGGGGCCAAGCTAACCGGGGAGCTGTTTTTT	CASSENGAKLTGELFF
NA	TRBJ1-6	NA	TRBV5-6	TGTGCCAGCAGCTTGTTCCACTCAAATTCACCCCTCCACTTT	CASSLFHSNSPLHF
NA	TRBJ2-1	once	TRBV11-2	TGTGCCAGCAGCCCAGCCCGACTACTCCCCTACAATGAGCAGTTCTTC	CASSPARLLPYNEQFF
NA	TRBJ2-7	NA	TRBV2	TGTGCCAGGGGACGGACTGACTACGAGCAGTACTTC	CARGRTDYEQYF
TRBD1	TRBJ2-7	NA	TRBV5-5	TGTGCCAGCAGCTTCACAGGGGTTCAATACGAGCAGTACTTC	CASSFTGVQYEQYF
NA	TRBJ2-7	NA	TRBV27	TGTGCCAGCAGCCAACTGCAGGGTTACGAGCAGTACTTC	CASSQLQGYEQYF
NA	TRBJ1-4	NA	TRBV27	TGTGCCAGCAGTCCAAGGCAGGGGTATGAAAAACTGTTTTTT	CASSPRQGYEKLFF
TRBD1	TRBJ2-7	NA	TRBV5-1	TGCGCCAGCAGCCCCTCCCCACAGGGGGTCTCCTACGAGCAGTACTTC	CASSPSPQGVSYEQYF
NA	TRBJ1-4	NA	TRBV2	TGTGCCAGCAGCCGGGGCGAAGGCGAAAAACTGTTTTTT	CASSRGEGEKLFF
NA	TRBJ2-2	NA	TRBV3-1/TRBV3-2	TGTGCCAGCAGCCCCTTGCCAGGAACGAACACCGGGGAGCTGTTTTTT	CASSPLPGTNTGELFF
NA	TRBJ2-1	NA	TRBV19	TGTGCCAGTAGTATCGGTGGTGGCGGTAATGAGCAGTTCTTC	CASSIGGGGNEQFF
NA	TRBJ2-5	NA	TRBV6-5	TGTGCCAGCAGTTTACTTGGGGAGGACCGAGAGACCCAGTACTTC	CASSLLGEDRETQYF
NA	TRBJ1-1	NA	TRBV10-1	TGCGCCAGCAGTGAGTCGGGCACTGAAGCTTTCTTT	CASSESGTEAFF
NA	TRBJ2-5	NA	TRBV10-1	TGCGCCAGCAGTGAAGCCAGAGGGGAGACCCAGTACTTC	CASSEARGETQYF
NA	TRBJ2-7	NA	TRBV10-3	TGTGCCATCAGTTGGTTTGCTGGGCCCTCCTACGAGCAGTACTTC	CAISWFAGPSYEQYF
TRBD1	TRBJ1-5	once	TRBV23-1	TGCGCCAGCAGTCGCCGGACAGGGGATGATCAGCCCCAGCATTTT	CASSRRTGDDQPQHF
NA	TRBJ2-7	NA	TRBV6-5	TGTGCCAGCACCGAGGGGGGGGATTCTAACGAGCAGTACTTC	CASTEGGDSNEQYF
TRBD1	TRBJ1-1	few	TRBV5-1	TGCGCCAGCAGCGGCTACGACAGGGGAGGCACTGAAGCTTTCTTT	CASSGYDRGGTEAFF
NA	TRBJ1-1	once	TRBV19	TGTGCCAGTAGTATTCAAGCAGGGGCTCTTGAAGCTTTCTTT	CASSIQAGALEAFF
NA	TRBJ1-6	NA	TRBV12-3/TRBV12-4	TGTGCCAGCAGTAGACAGCATTCACCCCTCCACTTT	CASSRQHSPLHF
NA	TRBJ2-7	NA	TRBV6-5	TGTGCCAGCAGAAGAATACCCCTGAACAAGTACGAGCAGTACTTC	CASRRIPLNKYEQYF
NA	TRBJ1-1	NA	TRBV19	TGTGCCAGTAGTACCAGGGCCGAGGACACTGAAGCTTTCTTT	CASSTRAEDTEAFF
TRBD2	TRBJ2-7	NA	TRBV4-2	TGTGCCAGCAGCGTAGGACTAGCGGTGAATCCCTTCTCCTACGAGCAGTACTTC	CASSVGLAVNPFSYEQYF
NA	TRBJ1-3	NA	TRBV18	TGTGCCAGCTCACCACCGATTACGTATAGGGGACGTCCTGGAAACACCATATATTTT	CASSPPITYRGRPGNTIYF
TRBD1	TRBJ2-2	once	TRBV5-1	TGCGCCAGCAGCCTTTCTGGGACAGTCAACACCGGGGAGCTGTTTTTT	CASSLSGTVNTGELFF
TRBD1	TRBJ1-2	NA	TRBV4-2	TGTGCCAGCAGCCAAGGACAGGGAGGGCACTATGGCTACACCTTC	CASSQGQGGHYGYTF
NA	TRBJ1-5	NA	TRBV10-1	TGCGCCAGCAGTGCTGGGCCAGGTCTGCCCCAGCATTTT	CASSAGPGLPQHF
NA	TRBJ1-1	NA	TRBV14	TGTGCCAGCAGCCTGGTCCAGGGGTACACTGAAGCTTTCTTT	CASSLVQGYTEAFF
TRBD1	TRBJ1-2	NA	TRBV2	TGTGCCAGCAGTGAATCATCGACCGGGACAGCAAACTATGGCTACACCTTC	CASSESSTGTANYGYTF
NA	TRBJ1-1	once	TRBV4-1	TGCGCCAGCAGCCGCGGGCCTTATGGGGACACTGAAGCTTTCTTT	CASSRGPYGDTEAFF
TRBD1	TRBJ1-2	NA	TRBV7-9	TGTGCCAGCAGTGGCAGGGGGGACGGCTACACCTTC	CASSGRGDGYTF
NA	TRBJ2-1	NA	TRBV5-3	TGTGCCAGAAGCTCCTGGACAGGGAGGGAAGGTGAGCAGTTCTTC	CARSSWTGREGEQFF
TRBD2	TRBJ2-5	NA	TRBV3-1/TRBV3-2	TGTGCCAGCACGCTAGCGGAAGAGACCCAGTACTTC	CASTLAEETQYF
NA	TRBJ1-2	once	TRBV3-1/TRBV3-2	TGTGCCAGCAGCCAAGACTACGATGGCTACACCTTC	CASSQDYDGYTF
NA	TRBJ2-3	NA	TRBV27	TGTGCCAGCAGCCCGGGTTGGAATACGCAGTATTTT	CASSPGWNTQYF
NA	TRBJ2-7	NA	TRBV11-2	TGTGCCAGCAGCCTACTAGGACGAAACTACGAGCAGTACTTC	CASSLLGRNYEQYF
NA	TRBJ2-4	NA	TRBV6-5	TGTGCCAGTTCATGGGTCGTCAGAAACATTCAGTACTTC	CASSWVVRNIQYF
TRBD1	TRBJ2-1	NA	TRBV4-2	TGTGCCAGCAGCCAAGCGGGACAGAACAATGAGCAGTTCTTC	CASSQAGQNNEQFF
NA	TRBJ1-2	NA	TRBV30	TGTGCTCACTCAGGTAGGAAAAACTATGGCTACACCTTC	CAHSGRKNYGYTF
NA	TRBJ2-5	once	TRBV30	TGTGCCTGGAGTACCAGGGGTCGGGGGACCCAGTACTTC	CAWSTRGRGTQYF
NA	TRBJ2-2	once	TRBV6-4	TGTGCCAGCAGTCCGACTAGATTCGCCGGGGAGCTGTTTTTT	CASSPTRFAGELFF
NA	TRBJ1-5	NA	TRBV9	TGTGCCAGCGCCAAAACGGGGATCGATCAGCCCCAGCATTTT	CASAKTGIDQPQHF